The T cell receptor (beta chain) under discussion was sequenced for a study of regulatory T cells in long-lasting Graves disease. The wider study: Those Graves' patients who were newly diagnosed had been on antithyroid drugs under 3 months.

Time point in this sample: newly diagnosed GD, antithyroid drugs for less than 3 months. After RNA was extracted from PBMCs, the TCR library was made from it. Libraries of TCR beta came from iRepertoire HTBI primers plus Arm-PCR of CDR3 regions. Each CDR3 protein is one row after TCRdb ran MiXCR on the multiplex PCR reads. The sample includes around 400,000 distinct CDR3 sequences, approximately 12% seen only once; the top ten take 18%. Trimming at V came to 1 base and at J to 8 bases, leaving 3 bases not matched to a gene. Germline CDR1 SEHNR, CDR2 FQNEAQ (reference sequence). This CDR3 spans 13 amino acids. The same data also went into a second study, on T cells in Graves' hyperthyroidism and ophthalmopathy. That study adds: Patients having uncontrolled infection, another autoimmune disease, pregnancy or lactation were not included. Diagnosis relied on clinical symptoms, serum thyroxine and TRAb, thyroid ultrasound and orbital computed tomography. In the first-round RT-PCR of the TCR CDR3, the HTBI primer set was used.

The receptor comes from a woman under 30 with Graves disease. The source material was peripheral blood mononuclear cells (PBMCs), sampled at new diagnosis, from a patient treated with antithyroid drugs. The chain couples TRBV7-9 to TRBJ1-2; TRBD1 agrees at 8 bases. CDR3 loop: CASSLETGGGYTF. In DNA, the CDR3 is TGTGCCAGCAGCTTAGAAACAGGGGGAGGCTACACCTTC.